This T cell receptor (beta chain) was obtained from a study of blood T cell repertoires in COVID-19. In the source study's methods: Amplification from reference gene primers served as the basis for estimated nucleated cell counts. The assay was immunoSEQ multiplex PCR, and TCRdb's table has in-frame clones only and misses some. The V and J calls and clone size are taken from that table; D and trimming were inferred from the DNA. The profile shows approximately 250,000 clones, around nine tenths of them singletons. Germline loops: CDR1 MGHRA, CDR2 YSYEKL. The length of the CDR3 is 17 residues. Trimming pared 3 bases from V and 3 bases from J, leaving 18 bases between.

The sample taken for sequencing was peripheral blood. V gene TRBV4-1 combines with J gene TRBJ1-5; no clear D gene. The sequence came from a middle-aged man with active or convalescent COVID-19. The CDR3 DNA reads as TGCGCCAGCAGCCAGGGAGGTGACTTCGCCTCCAATCAGCCCCAGCATTTT. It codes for CASSQGGDFASNQPQHF.